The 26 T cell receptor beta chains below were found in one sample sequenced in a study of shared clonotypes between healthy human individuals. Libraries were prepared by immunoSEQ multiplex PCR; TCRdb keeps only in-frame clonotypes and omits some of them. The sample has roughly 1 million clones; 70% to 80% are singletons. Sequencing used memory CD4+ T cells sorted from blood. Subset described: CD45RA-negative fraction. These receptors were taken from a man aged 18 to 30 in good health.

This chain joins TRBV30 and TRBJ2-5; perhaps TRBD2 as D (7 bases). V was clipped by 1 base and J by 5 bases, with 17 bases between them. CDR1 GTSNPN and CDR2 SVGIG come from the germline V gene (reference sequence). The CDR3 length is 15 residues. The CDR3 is CAWSEGGGWRETQYF. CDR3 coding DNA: TGTGCCTGGAGTGAAGGGGGGGGATGGCGGGAGACCCAGTACTTC.

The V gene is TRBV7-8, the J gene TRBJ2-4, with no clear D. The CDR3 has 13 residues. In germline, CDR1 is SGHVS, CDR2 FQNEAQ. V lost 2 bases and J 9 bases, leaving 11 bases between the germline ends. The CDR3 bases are TGTGCCAGCAGCTTAATGGGCAGTGGCATTCAGTACTTC. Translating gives CASSLMGSGIQYF.

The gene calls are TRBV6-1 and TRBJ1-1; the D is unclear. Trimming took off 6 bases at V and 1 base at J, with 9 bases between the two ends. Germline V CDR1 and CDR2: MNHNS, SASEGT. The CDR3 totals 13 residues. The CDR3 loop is CASSWGENTEAFF. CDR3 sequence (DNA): TGTGCCAGCAGCTGGGGAGAGAACACTGAAGCTTTCTTT.

The CDR3 DNA is TGCGCCAGCAGCTTTGAGTCCAGGGGCAGCTCCGAGCAGTACTTC. As protein: CASSFESRGSSEQYF. The rearrangement uses TRBV5-1 and TRBJ2-7; TRBD1 is a possible D gene (6 bases). The CDR3 spans 15 residues. Deletions cut 2 bases from V and 6 bases from J, with 18 bases between. The germline CDR1 and CDR2 sequences are SGHRS and YFSETQ. Together with reference TRBV5-1 and TRBJ2-7, the CDR3 gives the full variable domain: KAGVTQTPRYLIKTRGQQVTLSCSPISGHRSVSWYQQTPGQGLQFLFEYFSETQRNKGNFPGRFSGRQFSNSRSEMNVSTLELGDSALYLCASSFESRGSSEQYFGPGTRLTVT.

The CDR3: CASSYRPGDSGANVLTF. CDR3 sequence (DNA): TGTGCCAGCAGCTACCGACCAGGGGACTCTGGGGCCAACGTCCTGACTTTC. The rearrangement links TRBV7-3 to TRBJ2-6; possibly TRBD1 for D (6 bases). Trimming cost V 4 bases and J 0 bases, with 13 bases left between them. The CDR3 is 17 residues long. Germline V lookup: CDR1 SGHTA, CDR2 FQGTGA.

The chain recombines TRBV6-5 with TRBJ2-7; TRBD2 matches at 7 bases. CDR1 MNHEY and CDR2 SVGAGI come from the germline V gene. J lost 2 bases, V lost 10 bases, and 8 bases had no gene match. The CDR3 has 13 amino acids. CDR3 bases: TGTGCCACCTCAGCGGGGACTACCTACGAGCAGTACTTC. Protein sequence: CATSAGTTYEQYF.

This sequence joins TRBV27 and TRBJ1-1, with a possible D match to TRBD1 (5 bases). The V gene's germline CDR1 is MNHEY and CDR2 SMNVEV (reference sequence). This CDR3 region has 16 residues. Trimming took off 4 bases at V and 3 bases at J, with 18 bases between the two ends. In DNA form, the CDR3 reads TGTGCCAGCAGTTCTCTTACTGGGCCCAGGGACACTGAAGCTTTCTTT. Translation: CASSSLTGPRDTEAFF.

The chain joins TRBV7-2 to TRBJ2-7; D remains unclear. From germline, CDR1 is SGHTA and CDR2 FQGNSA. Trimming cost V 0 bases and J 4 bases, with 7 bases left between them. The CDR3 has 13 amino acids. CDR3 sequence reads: CASSLAGEYEQYF. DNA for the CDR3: TGTGCCAGCAGCTTAGCAGGCGAATACGAGCAGTACTTC.

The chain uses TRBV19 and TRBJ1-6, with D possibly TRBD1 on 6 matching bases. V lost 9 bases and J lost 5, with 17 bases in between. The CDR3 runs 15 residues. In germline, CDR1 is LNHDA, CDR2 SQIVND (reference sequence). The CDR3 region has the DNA TGTGCCAGCCGCAGGGGAATCTGGGATAATTCACCCCTCCACTTT. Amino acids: CASRRGIWDNSPLHF.

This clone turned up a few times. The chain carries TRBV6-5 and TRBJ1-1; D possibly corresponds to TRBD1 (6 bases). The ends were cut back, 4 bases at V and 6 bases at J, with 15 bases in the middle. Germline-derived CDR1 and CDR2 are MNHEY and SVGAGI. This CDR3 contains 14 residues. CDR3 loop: CASSSGRGPAEAFF. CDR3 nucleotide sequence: TGTGCCAGCAGTTCGGGCCGGGGGCCCGCTGAAGCTTTCTTT.

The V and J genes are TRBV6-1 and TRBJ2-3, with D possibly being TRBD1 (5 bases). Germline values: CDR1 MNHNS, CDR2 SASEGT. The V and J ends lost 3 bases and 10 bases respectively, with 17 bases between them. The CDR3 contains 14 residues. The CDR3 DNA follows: TGTGCCAGCAGTGACCCGGACAAGGGTTGGGCGCAGTATTTT. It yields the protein CASSDPDKGWAQYF.

CDR3 nucleotide sequence: TGTGCCAGCAGTGCAGGGTATACGAATCAGCCCCAGCATTTT. It codes for CASSAGYTNQPQHF. This chain connects TRBV6-1 to TRBJ1-5, with TRBD1 as a possible D gene (5 bases). V lost 4 bases and J 4 bases, leaving 11 bases between the germline ends. The germline V gene has CDR1 MNHNS and CDR2 SASEGT. The CDR3 runs to 14 residues.

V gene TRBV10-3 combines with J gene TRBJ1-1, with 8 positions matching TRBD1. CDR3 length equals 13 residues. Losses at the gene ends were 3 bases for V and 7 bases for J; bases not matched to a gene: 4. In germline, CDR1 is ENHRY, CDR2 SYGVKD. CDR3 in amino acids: CAISDRQGFEAFF. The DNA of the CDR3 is TGTGCCATCAGTGATCGACAGGGGTTTGAAGCTTTCTTT.

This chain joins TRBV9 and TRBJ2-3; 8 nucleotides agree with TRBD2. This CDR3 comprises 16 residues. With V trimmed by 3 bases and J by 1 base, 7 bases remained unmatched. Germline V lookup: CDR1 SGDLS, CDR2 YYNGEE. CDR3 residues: CASSARGLGGTDTQYF. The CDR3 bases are TGTGCCAGCAGCGCAAGGGGACTAGGGGGCACAGATACGCAGTATTTT.

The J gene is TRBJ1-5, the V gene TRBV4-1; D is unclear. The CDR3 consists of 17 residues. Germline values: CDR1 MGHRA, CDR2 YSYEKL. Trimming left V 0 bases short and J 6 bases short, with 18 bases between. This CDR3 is CASSQEALGLGSQPQHF. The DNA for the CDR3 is TGCGCCAGCAGCCAAGAAGCGCTCGGGTTAGGCTCTCAGCCCCAGCATTTT.

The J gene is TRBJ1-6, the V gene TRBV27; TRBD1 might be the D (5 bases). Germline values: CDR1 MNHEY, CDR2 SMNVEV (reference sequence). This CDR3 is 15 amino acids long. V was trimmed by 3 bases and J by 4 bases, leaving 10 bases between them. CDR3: CASSFRDLYNSPLHF. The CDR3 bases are TGTGCCAGCAGTTTCAGGGACCTGTATAATTCACCCCTCCACTTT.

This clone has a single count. For the CDR3, the DNA is TGCGCCAGCAGCTCTGACAGGGGGAAATCGGTCACAGATACGCAGTATTTT. Translation: CASSSDRGKSVTDTQYF. The chain has TRBV5-1 and TRBJ2-3; 9 bases are a match to TRBD1. Germline CDR1 and CDR2: SGHRS and YFSETQ. Losses at the gene ends were 3 bases for V and 2 bases for J; bases not matched to a gene: 10. This CDR3 comprises 17 residues.

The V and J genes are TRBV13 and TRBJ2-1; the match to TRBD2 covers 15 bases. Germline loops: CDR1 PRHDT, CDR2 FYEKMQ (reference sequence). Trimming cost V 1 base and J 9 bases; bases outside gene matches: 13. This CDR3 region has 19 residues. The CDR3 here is CASSLAFPGLAGGTAEQFF. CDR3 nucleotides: TGTGCCAGCAGCTTAGCATTCCCGGGACTAGCGGGAGGTACGGCTGAGCAGTTCTTC. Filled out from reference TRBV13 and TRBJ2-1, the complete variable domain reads AAGVIQSPRHLIKEKRETATLKCYPIPRHDTVYWYQQGPGQDPQFLISFYEKMQSDKGSIPDRFSAQQFSDYHSELNMSSLELGDSALYFCASSLAFPGLAGGTAEQFFGPGTRLTVL.

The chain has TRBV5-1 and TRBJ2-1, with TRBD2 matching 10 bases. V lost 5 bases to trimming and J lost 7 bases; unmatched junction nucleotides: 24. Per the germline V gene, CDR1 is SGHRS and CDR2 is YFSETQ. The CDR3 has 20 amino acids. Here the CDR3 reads CASSPSSLGPSGSPRNEQFF. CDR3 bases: TGCGCCAGCAGTCCCTCGAGTTTAGGGCCTAGCGGGAGCCCGAGGAATGAGCAGTTCTTC.

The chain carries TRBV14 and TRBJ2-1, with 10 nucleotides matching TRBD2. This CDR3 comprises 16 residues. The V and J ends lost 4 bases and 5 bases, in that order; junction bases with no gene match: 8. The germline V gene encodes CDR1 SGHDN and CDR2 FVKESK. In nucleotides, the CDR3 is TGTGCCAGCAGCCCCTTAGCGGGAGGAGGAAACAATGAGCAGTTCTTC. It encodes CASSPLAGGGNNEQFF.

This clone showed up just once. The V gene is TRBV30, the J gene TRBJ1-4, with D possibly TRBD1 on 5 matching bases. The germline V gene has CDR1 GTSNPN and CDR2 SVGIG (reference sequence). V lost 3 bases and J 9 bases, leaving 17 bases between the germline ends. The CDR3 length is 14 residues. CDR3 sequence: CAWSQGERRQKLFF. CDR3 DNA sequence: TGTGCCTGGAGCCAGGGAGAGCGGCGGCAAAAACTGTTTTTT.

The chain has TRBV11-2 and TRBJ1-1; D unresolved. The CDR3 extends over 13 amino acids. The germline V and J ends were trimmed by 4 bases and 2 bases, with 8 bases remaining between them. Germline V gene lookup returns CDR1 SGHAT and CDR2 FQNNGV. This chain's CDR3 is CASSSTGNTEAFF. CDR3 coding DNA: TGTGCCAGCAGCTCCACCGGAAACACTGAAGCTTTCTTT.

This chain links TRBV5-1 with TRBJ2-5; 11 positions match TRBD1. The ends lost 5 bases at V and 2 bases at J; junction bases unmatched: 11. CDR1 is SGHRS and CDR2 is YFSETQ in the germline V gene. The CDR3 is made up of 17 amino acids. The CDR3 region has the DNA TGCGCCAGCAGTCCAGCCCCGGGGACAGGGGGGCAAGAGACCCAGTACTTC. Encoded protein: CASSPAPGTGGQETQYF.

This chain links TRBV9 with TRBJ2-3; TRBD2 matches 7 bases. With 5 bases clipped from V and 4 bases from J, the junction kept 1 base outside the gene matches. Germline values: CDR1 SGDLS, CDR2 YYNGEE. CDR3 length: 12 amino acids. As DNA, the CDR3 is TGTGCCAGCAGGGGAGGGGCAGATACGCAGTATTTT. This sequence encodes CASRGGADTQYF. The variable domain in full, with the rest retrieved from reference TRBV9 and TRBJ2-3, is DSGVTQTPKHLITATGQRVTLRCSPRSGDLSVYWYQQSLDQGLQFLIQYYNGEERAKGNILERFSAQQFPDLHSELNLSSLELGDSALYFCASRGGADTQYFGPGTRLTVL.

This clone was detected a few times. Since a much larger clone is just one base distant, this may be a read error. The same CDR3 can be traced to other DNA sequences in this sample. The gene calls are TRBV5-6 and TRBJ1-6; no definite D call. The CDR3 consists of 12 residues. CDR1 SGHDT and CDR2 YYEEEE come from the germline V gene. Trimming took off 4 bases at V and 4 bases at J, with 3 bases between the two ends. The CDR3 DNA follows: TGTGCCAGCAGCCCTTATAATTCACCCCTCCACTTT. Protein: CASSPYNSPLHF. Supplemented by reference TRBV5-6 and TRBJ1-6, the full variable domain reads DAGVTQSPTHLIKTRGQQVTLRCSPKSGHDTVSWYQQALGQGPQFIFQYYEEEERQRGNFPDRFSGHQFPNYSSELNVNALLLGDSALYLCASSPYNSPLHFGNGTRLTVT.

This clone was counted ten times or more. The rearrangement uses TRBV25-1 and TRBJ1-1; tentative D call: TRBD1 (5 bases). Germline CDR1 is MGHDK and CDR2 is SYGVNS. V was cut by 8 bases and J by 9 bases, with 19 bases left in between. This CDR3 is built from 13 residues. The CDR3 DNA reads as TGTGCCAGCGGACTAACCGGGACGGTAAAAGCTTTCTTT. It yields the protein CASGLTGTVKAFF.